Listed here are 9 T cell receptor beta chains from one sample, sequenced in a study of blood T cells in healthy people across ages. Using a J-beta primer mix together with a sample-barcoded 5' primer, a second PCR was run for roughly 7 to 11 cycles. TCRdb itself ran the 5' RACE reads through MiXCR, one entry per CDR3 protein. The table records over 950,000 distinct CDR3 sequences, just over 50% of them present only once. Input material: blood. These receptors were collected from a woman aged 55 to 70 in good health.

The rearrangement uses TRBV27 and TRBJ2-2; 12 bases line up with TRBD2. Losses at the gene ends were 7 bases for V and 1 base for J; bases not matched to a gene: 7. The CDR3 runs to 17 residues. From germline, CDR1 is MNHEY and CDR2 SMNVEV (reference sequence). The CDR3 sequence is CASNVRTSGVNTGELFF. The CDR3 nucleotides are TGTGCCAGCAACGTTCGGACTAGCGGGGTGAACACCGGGGAGCTGTTTTTT.

This clonotype was seen a handful of times. Here the CDR3 reads CAISGGLADSYEQYF. The CDR3, as DNA: TGTGCCATCAGTGGCGGACTAGCGGACTCCTACGAGCAGTACTTC. The chain couples TRBV10-3 to TRBJ2-7; 10 positions match TRBD2. Germline CDR1 ENHRY, CDR2 SYGVKD. The ends lost 4 bases at V and 0 bases at J; junction bases unmatched: 3. CDR3 length equals 15 residues.

This clonotype was seen just once. The gene calls are TRBV6-2 or TRBV6-3 and TRBJ2-1; 7 bases line up with TRBD2. The V gene end was trimmed by 6 bases and the J gene end by 3 bases; junction bases not matched to a gene: 20. The length of the CDR3 is 19 residues. Germline values: CDR1 MNHEY, CDR2 SVGEGT. The CDR3 DNA is TGTGCCAGCAGCCTGACCCGGGTGGGAGGGCCAAATCTCTACAATGAGCAGTTCTTC. Amino acids: CASSLTRVGGPNLYNEQFF.

The rearrangement links TRBV2 to TRBJ2-1, with TRBD1 identical over 10 bases. CDR3 length: 15 amino acids. V dropped 4 bases and J dropped 8; count of bases not matched to a gene: 8. CDR1 SNHLY and CDR2 FYNNEI come from the germline V gene. The CDR3 sequence: CASSAGQGMWDEQFF. CDR3 nucleotides: TGTGCCAGCAGTGCGGGACAGGGGATGTGGGATGAGCAGTTCTTC.

This clonotype turned up a few times. The V and J genes are TRBV5-1 and TRBJ2-7; 8 positions agree with TRBD2. Germline CDR1 SGHRS, CDR2 YFSETQ. The CDR3 is 15 amino acids. Trimming at V came to 3 bases and at J to 1 base, leaving 6 bases not matched to a gene. CDR3 nucleotide sequence: TGCGCCAGCAGCTCCCTCACTAGCGGATCCTACGAGCAGTACTTC. It yields the protein CASSSLTSGSYEQYF.

The chain is built from TRBV7-3 and TRBJ2-3; 15 bases agree with TRBD2. This CDR3 has 18 amino acids. The ends lost 5 bases at V and 4 bases at J; junction bases unmatched: 10. Looked up from germline, CDR1 is SGHTA and CDR2 is FQGTGA. The CDR3 DNA reads TGTGCCAGCAGCGACCCGGGACTAGCGGGAGGAGGGTCAGATACGCAGTATTTT. Protein product: CASSDPGLAGGGSDTQYF. Full variable domain (missing parts from reference TRBV7-3 and TRBJ2-3): GAGVSQTPSNKVTEKGKYVELRCDPISGHTALYWYRQSLGQGPEFLIYFQGTGAADDSGLPNDRFFAVRPEGSVSTLKIQRTERGDSAVYLCASSDPGLAGGGSDTQYFGPGTRLTVL.

Here the CDR3 DNA reads TGTGCCAGCCGGCACAGGGCAAGCATTCGGAATGAGCAGTACTTC. It is translated as CASRHRASIRNEQYF. The chain couples TRBV12-3 or TRBV12-4 to TRBJ2-1, with D perhaps matching TRBD1 (6 bases). The J call could be wrong; TRBJ2-7 is a better fit for the DNA end. This CDR3 is 15 amino acids long.

CDR3 in amino acids: CASSFLPAYQPQHF. CDR3 DNA sequence: TGCGCCAGCAGCTTTCTACCAGCCTATCAGCCCCAGCATTTT. The rearrangement links TRBV5-1 to TRBJ1-5; D is unresolved. Germline V gene sequence: CDR1 SGHRS, CDR2 YFSETQ. The V end was cut by 2 bases, the J end by 5 bases, with 11 bases between. This CDR3 has 14 amino acids.

The J gene is TRBJ2-1, the V gene TRBV5-1, with D hard to call. Per the germline V gene, CDR1 is SGHRS and CDR2 is YFSETQ. CDR3 size: 16 residues. Trimming removed 6 bases from V and 10 bases from J, with 26 bases in between. In DNA, the CDR3 is TGCGCCAGCATATTGGGAATACCTTTTCAAATAAGAGAGCAGTTCTTC. It encodes CASILGIPFQIREQFF.